This T cell receptor (delta chain) was captured by sequencing in a study of Vδ1+ human thymocytes. This clone is a singleton in its sample. Antigen: not known. Other DNA sequences in this sample translate to the same CDR3. General observations from the study: In the thymus, TRG and TRD repertoires looked highly polyclonal with Gaussian CDR3 lengths. TRD repertoires were essentially private, unlike widely shared TRG clonotypes. The authors advised highly purified populations and single-cell validation.

Trimming cost V 6 bases and J 3 bases, with 17 bases left between them. Germline CDR1 is TSWWSYY and CDR2 is QGS. The length of the CDR3 is 15 residues. Extracted RNA was reverse transcribed into cDNA. The CDR3 regions were amplified by multiplex PCR from V-gene primers to a constant-region primer. TCRdb repeated clone calling on the multiplex PCR reads with CATT. The sample yields about 55,000 delta-chain clones, approximately 15% seen once. Material: Vdelta1+ gamma-delta thymocytes from the thymus. Noted subset: FACS-sorted CD3+ TCRalphabeta- TCRVdelta1+ TCRVdelta2- thymocytes. The chain combines TRDV1 with TRDJ1; D gene uncertain. The TCR was taken from a boy younger than two who had congenital heart surgery. The CDR3 coding sequence is TGTGCTCTTGGCCGAAGATCTCCTTTGTCCGATAAACTCATCTTT. The encoded protein is CALGRRSPLSDKLIF.